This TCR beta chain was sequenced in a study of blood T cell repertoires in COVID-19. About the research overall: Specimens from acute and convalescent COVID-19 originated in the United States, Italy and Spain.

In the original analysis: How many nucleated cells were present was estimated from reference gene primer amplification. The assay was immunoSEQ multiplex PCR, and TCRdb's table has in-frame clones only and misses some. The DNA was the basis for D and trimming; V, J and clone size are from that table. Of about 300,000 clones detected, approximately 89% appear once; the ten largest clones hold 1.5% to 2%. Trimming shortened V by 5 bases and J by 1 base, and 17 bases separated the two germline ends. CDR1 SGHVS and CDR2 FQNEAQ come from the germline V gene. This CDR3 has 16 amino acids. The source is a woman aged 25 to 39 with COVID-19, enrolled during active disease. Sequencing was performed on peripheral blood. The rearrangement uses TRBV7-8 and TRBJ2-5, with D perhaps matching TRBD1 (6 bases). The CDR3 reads CASSQLGWDTQETQYF. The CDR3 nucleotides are TGTGCCAGCAGCCAGCTCGGGTGGGACACCCAAGAGACCCAGTACTTC.